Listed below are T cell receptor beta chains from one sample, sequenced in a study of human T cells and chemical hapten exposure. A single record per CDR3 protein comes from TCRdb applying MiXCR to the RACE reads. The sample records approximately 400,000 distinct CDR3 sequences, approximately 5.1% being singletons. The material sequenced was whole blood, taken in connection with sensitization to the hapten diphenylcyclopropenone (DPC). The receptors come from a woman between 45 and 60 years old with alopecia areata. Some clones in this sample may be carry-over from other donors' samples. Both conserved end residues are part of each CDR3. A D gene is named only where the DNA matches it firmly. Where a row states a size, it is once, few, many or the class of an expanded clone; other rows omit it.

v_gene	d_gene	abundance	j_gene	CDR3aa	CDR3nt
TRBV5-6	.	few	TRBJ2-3	CASSPMKSTDTQYF	TGTGCCAGCAGCCCGATGAAGAGCACAGATACGCAGTATTTT
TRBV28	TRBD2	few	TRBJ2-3	CASSSSGARDTQYF	TGTGCCAGCAGCTCTAGCGGGGCGAGGGATACGCAGTATTTT
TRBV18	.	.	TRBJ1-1	CASSPGEGMNTEAFF	TGTGCCAGCTCACCCGGTGAAGGGATGAACACTGAAGCTTTCTTT
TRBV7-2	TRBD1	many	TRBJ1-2	CASSQGTGPYGYTF	TGTGCCAGCAGCCAAGGGACAGGGCCATATGGCTACACCTTC
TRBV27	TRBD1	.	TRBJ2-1	CASSAGTGGYNEQFF	TGTGCCAGCAGTGCCGGGACAGGGGGCTACAATGAGCAGTTCTTC
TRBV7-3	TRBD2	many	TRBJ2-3	CASSQDSGADTQYF	TGTGCCAGCAGCCAAGACAGCGGGGCAGATACGCAGTATTTT
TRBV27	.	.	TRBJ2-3	CASSSSRASTDTQYF	TGTGCCAGCAGTTCATCCAGGGCTAGCACAGATACGCAGTATTTT
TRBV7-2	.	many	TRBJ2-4	CASSLGDKNIQYF	TGTGCCAGCAGCTTAGGGGATAAAAACATTCAGTACTTC
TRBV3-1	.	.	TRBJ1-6	CASSQGTVINSPLHF	TGTGCCAGCAGCCAAGGAACAGTAATAAATTCACCCCTCCACTTT
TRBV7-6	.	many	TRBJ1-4	CASSPPGPYEKLFF	TGTGCCAGCAGCCCACCGGGTCCGTATGAAAAACTGTTTTTT
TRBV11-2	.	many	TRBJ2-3	CASSPRGAADTQYF	TGTGCCAGCAGCCCCCGGGGGGCTGCAGATACGCAGTATTTT
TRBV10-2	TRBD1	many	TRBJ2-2	CASKGTDLSGELFF	TGCGCCAGCAAGGGGACAGACTTATCCGGGGAGCTGTTTTTT
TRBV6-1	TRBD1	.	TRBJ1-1	CASSEARDRGLAFF	TGTGCCAGCAGTGAAGCGCGGGACAGGGGATTAGCTTTCTTT
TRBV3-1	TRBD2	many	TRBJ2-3	CASSQVSPGTRADTQYF	TGTGCCAGCAGCCAAGTCTCGCCCGGGACTAGGGCAGATACGCAGTATTTT
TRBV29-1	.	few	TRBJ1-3	CSVDDQRNTIYF	TGCAGCGTTGATGACCAGCGAAACACCATATATTTT
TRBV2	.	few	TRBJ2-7	CASSDARTTHEQYF	TGTGCCAGCAGTGATGCCCGGACTACCCACGAGCAGTACTTC
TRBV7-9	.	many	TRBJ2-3	CASSLSSSADTQYF	TGTGCCAGCAGCTTATCCTCCAGTGCAGATACGCAGTATTTT
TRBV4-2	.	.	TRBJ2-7	CASSQGEEQYF	TGTGCCAGCAGCCAAGGGGAAGAGCAGTACTTC
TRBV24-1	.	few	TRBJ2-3	CATKIGGQSTDTQYF	TGTGCCACCAAAATCGGGGGGCAAAGCACAGATACGCAGTATTTT
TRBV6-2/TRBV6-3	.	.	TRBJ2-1	CASGGHYNEQFF	TGTGCCAGCGGCGGGCACTACAATGAGCAGTTCTTC
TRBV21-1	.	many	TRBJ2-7	CASSELGQGAHEQYF	TGTGCCAGCAGCGAATTGGGACAGGGGGCCCACGAGCAGTACTTC
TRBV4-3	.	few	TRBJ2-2	CASSQDPYPTSPPGELFF	TGCGCCAGCAGCCAAGATCCGTATCCGACCTCCCCCCCCGGGGAGCTGTTTTTT
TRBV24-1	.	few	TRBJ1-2	CATSDETAYGYTF	TGTGCCACCAGTGATGAAACAGCCTATGGCTACACCTTC
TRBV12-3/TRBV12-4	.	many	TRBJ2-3	CASSLTALITDTQYF	TGTGCCAGCAGTTTAACCGCTCTAATCACAGATACGCAGTATTTT
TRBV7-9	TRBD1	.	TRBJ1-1	CASSSGTVSEAFF	TGTGCCAGCAGCTCCGGGACAGTTAGTGAAGCTTTCTTT
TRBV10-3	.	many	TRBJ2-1	CAISESGGGNEQFF	TGTGCCATCAGTGAGTCGGGGGGTGGGAATGAGCAGTTCTTC
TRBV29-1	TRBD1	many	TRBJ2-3	CSVEGDREITDTQYF	TGCAGCGTTGAAGGAGACAGGGAAATCACAGATACGCAGTATTTT
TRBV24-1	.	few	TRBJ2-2	CATFGSDTGELFF	TGTGCCACCTTTGGGTCAGACACCGGGGAGCTGTTTTTT
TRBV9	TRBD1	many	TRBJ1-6	CASSGPGQGVRPLHF	TGTGCCAGCAGCGGACCGGGACAGGGGGTAAGACCCCTCCACTTT
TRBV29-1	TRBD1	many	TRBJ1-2	CSVAGTGNYGYTF	TGCAGCGTAGCCGGGACAGGGAACTATGGCTACACCTTC
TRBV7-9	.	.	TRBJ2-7	CASSPELSYEQYF	TGTGCCAGCAGCCCAGAACTCTCCTACGAGCAGTACTTC
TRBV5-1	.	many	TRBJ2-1	CASSLDRGRKFF	TGCGCCAGCAGCTTGGATCGGGGGCGGAAGTTCTTC
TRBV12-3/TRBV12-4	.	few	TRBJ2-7	CASSASGLSKIISYEQYF	TGTGCCAGCAGTGCGTCAGGACTCAGCAAGATAATCTCCTACGAGCAGTACTTC
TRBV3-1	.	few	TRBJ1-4	CASTLRGGGGAEKLFF	TGTGCCAGCACTCTTCGCGGTGGGGGAGGAGCGGAAAAACTGTTTTTT
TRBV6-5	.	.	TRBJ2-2	CASTHLPGRGTGELFF	TGTGCCAGCACCCACCTCCCGGGGCGCGGCACCGGGGAGCTGTTTTTT